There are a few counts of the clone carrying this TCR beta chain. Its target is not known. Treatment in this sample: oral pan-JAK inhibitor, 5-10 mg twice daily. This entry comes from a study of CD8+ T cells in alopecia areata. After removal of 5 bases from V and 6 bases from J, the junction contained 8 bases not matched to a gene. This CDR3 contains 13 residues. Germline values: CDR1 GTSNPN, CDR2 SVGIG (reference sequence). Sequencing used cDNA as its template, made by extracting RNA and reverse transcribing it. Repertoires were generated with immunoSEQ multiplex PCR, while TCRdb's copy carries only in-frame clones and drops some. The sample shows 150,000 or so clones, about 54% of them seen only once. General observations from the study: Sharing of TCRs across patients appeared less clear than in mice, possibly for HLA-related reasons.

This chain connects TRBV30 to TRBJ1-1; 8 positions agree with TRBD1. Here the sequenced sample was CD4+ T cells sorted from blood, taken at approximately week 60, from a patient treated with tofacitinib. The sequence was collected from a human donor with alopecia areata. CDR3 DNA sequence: TGTGCCTGGGAGACAGGGGAAAGAGCTGAAGCTTTCTTT. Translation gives CAWETGERAEAFF.